These T cell receptor beta chains were read from a single sample in a study of T-cell reconstitution after alpha-beta-depleted transplantation in children. TCRdb passed the PCR reads through MiXCR, listing each CDR3 protein once. The data contain 700,000 to 850,000 distinct CDR3 sequences, roughly 15% of them singletons. The sample in question was PBMCs, mostly from graft donor cells, obtained 360 days after TCRalphabeta/CD19-depleted stem cell transplant. Receptors originate from a male patient between 5 and 17 years old who had a stem cell transplant for acute lymphoblastic leukemia, so the T cells may come from the graft donor. The CDR3 runs from the conserved cysteine through the conserved F or W. A D gene is named only where the DNA matches it firmly. Not all rows give a size; the values are once, few, many and, for expanded clones, a class.

>-|few|TRBJ1-4|TRBV4-1
CASSHPRDATNEKLFF
TGCGCCAGCAGCCATCCAAGGGACGCAACTAATGAAAAACTGTTTTTT
>TRBD1|-|TRBJ2-5|TRBV5-1
CASSLAGTARGETQYF
TGCGCCAGCAGCTTGGCTGGGACAGCCCGAGGGGAGACCCAGTACTTC
>TRBD2|few|TRBJ2-3|TRBV20-1
CSAPTSGSSTDTQYF
TGCAGTGCTCCGACTAGCGGGAGTAGCACAGATACGCAGTATTTT
>-|-|TRBJ2-7|TRBV5-1
CASGLGQAEGDWQYF
TGCGCCAGCGGGCTAGGACAGGCGGAGGGGGATTGGCAGTACTTC
>TRBD1|-|TRBJ1-2|TRBV4-1
CASSQDGTGYGYTF
TGCGCCAGCAGCCAAGACGGGACAGGGTATGGCTACACCTTC
>-|few|TRBJ1-4|TRBV4-2
CASSAYGTADEKLFF
TGTGCCAGCAGCGCCTACGGGACCGCGGATGAAAAACTGTTTTTT
>TRBD1|-|TRBJ2-1|TRBV9
CASSVGTGDHNEQFF
TGTGCCAGCAGCGTGGGGACAGGGGATCACAATGAGCAGTTCTTC
>TRBD1|few|TRBJ1-1|TRBV11-1
CASSDRDSTEAFF
TGTGCCAGCAGCGACCGGGACAGTACTGAAGCTTTCTTT
>TRBD2|-|TRBJ2-3|TRBV20-1
CSASGTSGADTQYF
TGCAGTGCCTCCGGGACTAGCGGTGCAGATACGCAGTATTTT
>-|-|TRBJ1-6|TRBV20-1
CSARDGAGPRPLHF
TGCAGTGCTAGAGATGGCGCAGGACCCAGACCCCTCCACTTT
>-|-|TRBJ2-5|TRBV25-1
CASSGATTYQETQYF
TGTGCCAGCAGTGGGGCCACCACCTACCAAGAGACCCAGTACTTC
>TRBD2|-|TRBJ2-3|TRBV20-1
CSARVGGRAVDTQYF
TGCAGTGCTAGAGTGGGCGGGAGGGCCGTAGATACGCAGTATTTT
>-|-|TRBJ2-1|TRBV5-6
CASSWTNEQFF
TGTGCCAGCAGCTGGACTAATGAGCAGTTCTTC
>TRBD1|-|TRBJ2-7|TRBV5-6
CASSFGLQGAGEQYF
TGTGCCAGCAGCTTTGGCCTACAGGGGGCAGGCGAGCAGTACTTC
>-|few|TRBJ1-2|TRBV12-3/TRBV12-4
CASSPGRIFYGYTF
TGTGCCAGCAGCCCCGGACGGATATTCTATGGCTACACCTTC
>TRBD2|-|TRBJ2-7|TRBV25-1
CASTSGQGGYEQYF
TGTGCCAGCACATCCGGCCAGGGAGGGTACGAGCAGTACTTC
>TRBD2|-|TRBJ2-1|TRBV14
CASSQDSLLAGVDNEQFF
TGTGCCAGCAGCCAAGACTCTCTTTTAGCGGGAGTAGACAATGAGCAGTTCTTC
>-|few|TRBJ1-2|TRBV4-1
CASSQVPGADYGYTF
TGCGCCAGCAGCCAAGTGCCCGGGGCCGACTATGGCTACACCTTC
>-|few|TRBJ2-7|TRBV20-1
CSARKTYEQYF
TGCAGTGCGAGGAAAACCTACGAGCAGTACTTC